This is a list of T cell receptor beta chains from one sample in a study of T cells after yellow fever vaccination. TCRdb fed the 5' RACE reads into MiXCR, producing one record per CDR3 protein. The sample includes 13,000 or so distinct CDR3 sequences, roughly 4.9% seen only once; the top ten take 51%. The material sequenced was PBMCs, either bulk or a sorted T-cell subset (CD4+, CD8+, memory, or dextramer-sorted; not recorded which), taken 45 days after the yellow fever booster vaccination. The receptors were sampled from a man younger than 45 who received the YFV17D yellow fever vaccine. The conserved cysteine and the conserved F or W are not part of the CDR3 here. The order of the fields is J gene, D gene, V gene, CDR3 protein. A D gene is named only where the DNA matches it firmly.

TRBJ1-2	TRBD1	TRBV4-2	ASSHPGTDGAYGYT
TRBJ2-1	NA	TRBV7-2	ASSLGPAGQF
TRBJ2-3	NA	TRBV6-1	ASSRSTDTQY
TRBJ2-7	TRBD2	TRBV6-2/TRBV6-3	ASDGGSAYEQY
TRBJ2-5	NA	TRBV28	ASSFGGAEETQY
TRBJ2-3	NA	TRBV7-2	ASSFPGSTDTQY
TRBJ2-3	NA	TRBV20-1	SASDEALAYTDTQY
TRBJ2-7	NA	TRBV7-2	ASSTSYEQY
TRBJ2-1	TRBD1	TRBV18	ASSPGQGRFTEQF
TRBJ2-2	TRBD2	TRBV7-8	ASSPRPSGYTGELF
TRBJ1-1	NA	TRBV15	ATSTADSPNTEAF
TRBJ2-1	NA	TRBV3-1	ASSQEGRSSYNEQF
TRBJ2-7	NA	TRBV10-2	ASSEGGAGY
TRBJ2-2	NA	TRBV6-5	ASSYVQGTGELF
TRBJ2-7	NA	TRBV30	AWSFGRTFYEQY
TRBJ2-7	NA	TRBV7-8	ASSLELSVSPLEQY
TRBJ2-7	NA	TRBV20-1	SAQRPGPGSEQY
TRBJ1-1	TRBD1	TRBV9	ASSVSGGQGQTEAF
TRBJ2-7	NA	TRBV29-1	SVAWGYEQY
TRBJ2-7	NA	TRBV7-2	ASSSRDRSEQY
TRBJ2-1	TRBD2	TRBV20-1	SARLASGRSYNEQF
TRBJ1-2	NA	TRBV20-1	SARARLYGYT